These T cell receptor beta chains were read from a single sample in a study of beta chain features in type 1 diabetes. Profiled with immunoSEQ multiplex PCR; TCRdb holds only in-frame clones, not every one. The repertoire has about 210,000 clones, approximately 11% of them found once; the top ten carry 1% to 1.5%. The sequenced sample consisted of central memory CD4+ T cells from blood. These receptors were taken from a man between 18 and 35 years old in good health. Both conserved end residues are part of each CDR3. Fields, in order: V gene, D gene, CDR3 protein. The D gene is left open where the match is weak.

TRBV30 . CACRWGGELFF
TRBV2 . CASTKTTGFTEAFF
TRBV5-6 TRBD2 CASSWGLAGGVGYNEQFF
TRBV6-1 . CASSDVVGGTYEQYF
TRBV5-8 . CASSFGAGLRDTQYF
TRBV6-1 TRBD2 CASSEATGASGSQDTQYF
TRBV18 TRBD2 CASSRAGGRYEQYF
TRBV28 . CASGDFATNEKLFF
TRBV5-1 TRBD1 CASSYNRGTYNEQFF
TRBV13 . CASSANSGGNTQYF
TRBV7-2 . CASSLSPWDEQYF
TRBV7-9 . CASSFWGPTYEQYF
TRBV2 . CASSRDWGTQYF
TRBV7-8 TRBD2 CASSATSPGELFF
TRBV28 TRBD1 CASLYRGRSYEQYF
TRBV30 . CAWSLERQANGYTF
TRBV7-9 TRBD1 CASSAPGQGNYEQYF
TRBV21-1 . CASSNPGELFF
TRBV30 . CASKTGVDIQYF
TRBV27 TRBD2 CASSLGSGRAEEQFF
TRBV13 TRBD2 CASSLGPSLAGVEQFF
TRBV7-9 TRBD1 CASSDATGGGDEQFF
TRBV20-1 . CSAQTHEQFF
TRBV25-1 TRBD1 CASSHRGQTQYF
TRBV28 . CASSPGGRAEAFF
TRBV29-1 . CSVDDKGGGDIQYF
TRBV29-1 TRBD2 CSVEGLAGGYEQYF
TRBV4-1 TRBD2 CASSRTSGRRGGEQYF
TRBV30 TRBD1 CAWSGDREAGEQYF
TRBV7-2 TRBD1 CASSLMAGGYNEQFF
TRBV30 . CAWTPRWGVANEKLFF
TRBV28 . CASSSLSSGANVLTF
TRBV5-8 . CASRPTKGRTEAFF
TRBV12-5 . CASGLGSRAEQFF
TRBV12-5 TRBD2 CASGWEGWTDTQYF
TRBV28 TRBD2 CASSPGTNDGNIQYF
TRBV30 TRBD1 CAWMTGGNEKLFF
TRBV7-9 . CASSDLGDDRYYEQYF
TRBV27 . CASSSSTGTPVDTQYF
TRBV2 . CASSYWQGGDTQYF
TRBV9 TRBD2 CASTREWASTGELFF
TRBV14 . CASSQVAWGATYNEQFF
TRBV5-6 TRBD2 CASSPGVTSGRVYF
TRBV5-1 . CASGTGQTSYNEQFF
TRBV2 TRBD2 CASSKTSGSNRNEQFF
TRBV23-1 . CASSDGRAKNIQYF
TRBV11-2 . CASSLDRTYEQYF
TRBV2 . CASRETGELFF
TRBV10-3 TRBD1 CAISESMSGGYGYTF
TRBV5-1 . CASSLGGAAGYEQYF
TRBV20-1 . CSASMGETQYF
TRBV5-4 . CASSLEATRSYEQYF
TRBV18 . CASSPPSNGYGYTF
TRBV5-1 . CASSLEGPSYEQYF
TRBV10-3 TRBD1 CAISAPTDRAETQYF
TRBV7-9 . CASSLNSWQYF
TRBV13 TRBD1 CASSLRKGGRETQYF
TRBV6-5 TRBD1 CASSSTGVSYEQYF
TRBV7-9 . CASSPRTNRGGYTF